The 31 T cell receptor beta chains given below trace back to one sample, sequenced in a study of cytomegalovirus exposure and HLA in healthy donors. The PCR ran on 60 Vbeta and 13 Jbeta primers. The table came from immunoSEQ multiplex PCR; TCRdb's copy has only in-frame clones and leaves some out. The top ten hold about an eighth of the sample, which has 72,000 or so clones, around two thirds seen once. The sequenced sample consisted of PBMCs. Receptors originate from a human donor in good health.

This clone was seen only a few times. A junction boundary mismatches the germline segment, possibly from a read error. This chain connects TRBV7-9 to TRBJ2-5; 9 bases align to TRBD1. The CDR3 extends over 18 amino acids. Germline V CDR1 and CDR2: SEHNR, FQNEAQ (reference sequence). The CDR3 coding sequence is TGTTCCAGCAGCTTCCCGGGACAGGGAGATTCTTCCCAAGAGACCCAGTACTTC. It codes for CSSSFPGQGDSSQETQYF.

The chain joins TRBV25-1 to TRBJ2-7, with 9 bases aligning to TRBD2. After removal of 3 bases from V and 1 base from J, the junction contained 1 base not matched to a gene. Germline assignment: CDR1 MGHDK and CDR2 SYGVNS. The CDR3 consists of 14 residues. In DNA form, the CDR3 reads TGTGCCAGCAGTGATACTAGCGGGTCCTACGAGCAGTACTTC. It yields the protein CASSDTSGSYEQYF.

CDR3 bases: TGTGCCAGCAGCCGAGTCAAGGGGGCCTACGAGCAGTACTTC. Its protein product is CASSRVKGAYEQYF. The chain uses TRBV13 and TRBJ2-7; D may be TRBD1 (6 bases). Germline lookup yields CDR1 PRHDT and CDR2 FYEKMQ (reference sequence). CDR3 length: 14 amino acids. With 5 bases removed from V and 2 bases from J, the gap between germline ends came to 13 bases.

The genes are TRBV6-5 and TRBJ1-1, with 8 bases matching TRBD1. J was trimmed by 5 bases and V by 5 bases; bases with no gene match: 10. From germline, CDR1 is MNHEY and CDR2 SVGAGI. The CDR3 has 15 residues. The CDR3 sequence: CASSLDRGGITEAFF. The CDR3 DNA sequence: TGTGCCAGCAGTCTCGACAGGGGCGGAATTACTGAAGCTTTCTTT.

The CDR3: CASSQYETAEQYF. In DNA, the CDR3 is TGTGCCAGCAGCCAATATGAGACAGCCGAGCAGTACTTC. The chain uses TRBV4-2 and TRBJ2-7; D may be TRBD1 (5 bases). There are 13 residues in the CDR3. The germline V and J ends were trimmed by 2 bases and 6 bases, with 11 bases remaining between them. Germline-derived CDR1 and CDR2 are LGHNA and YNFKEQ.

This rearrangement joins TRBV27 to TRBJ2-2; D not certain. The CDR3 contains 14 residues. V was shortened by 7 bases and J by 5 bases, with 14 bases between the two germline ends. Germline lookup yields CDR1 MNHEY and CDR2 SMNVEV (reference sequence). The CDR3 is CASTMRFYTGELFF. CDR3 in DNA: TGTGCCAGCACCATGCGGTTCTATACCGGGGAGCTGTTTTTT.

The J gene is TRBJ1-4, the V gene TRBV28, with 9 bases lining up with TRBD1. This CDR3 contains 14 residues. Looked up from germline, CDR1 is MDHEN and CDR2 is SYDVKM. The ends lost 3 bases at V and 8 bases at J; junction bases unmatched: 4. The CDR3 loop reads CASSFRTGEEKLFF. The CDR3 nucleotides are TGTGCCAGCAGTTTTAGGACAGGGGAAGAAAAACTGTTTTTT.

This clone was recorded once. The chain couples TRBV4-1 to TRBJ2-7, with TRBD2 matching over 7 bases. This CDR3 comprises 17 residues. Germline V gene sequence: CDR1 MGHRA, CDR2 YSYEKL. The V and J ends lost 1 base and 9 bases, in that order; junction bases with no gene match: 18. The CDR3 here is CASSQGLPGTTTDWQYF. CDR3 sequence (DNA): TGCGCCAGCAGCCAAGGTCTTCCGGGGACTACGACGGACTGGCAGTACTTC.

This sequence joins TRBV25-1 and TRBJ2-1; 8 nucleotides line up with TRBD1. The CDR3 length is 15 residues. Germline lookup yields CDR1 MGHDK and CDR2 SYGVNS. J gave up 4 bases and V 4 bases, and 6 bases lay outside the gene matches. CDR3 DNA sequence: TGTGCCAGCAGTGCCCAGGGGGCTTGGTACAATGAGCAGTTCTTC. It encodes CASSAQGAWYNEQFF.

This clone showed up just once. The chain joins TRBV27 to TRBJ2-5; 8 bases line up with TRBD2. The J call is in doubt because the DNA end fits TRBJ2-7 better. Per germline, CDR1 MNHEY and CDR2 SMNVEV (reference sequence). The CDR3 extends over 12 amino acids. The CDR3 reads CASRRGAVEQYF. CDR3 sequence (DNA): TGTGCCAGCAGGCGGGGGGCTGTCGAGCAGTACTTC.

The genes are TRBV6-6 and TRBJ2-7; no clear D gene. The germline CDR1 and CDR2 sequences are MNHNY and SVGAGI (reference sequence). The CDR3 contains 13 residues. V was trimmed by 0 bases and J by 3 bases, leaving 6 bases between them. CDR3 amino acids: CASSYSQFYEQYF. DNA of the CDR3: TGTGCCAGCAGTTACTCGCAGTTCTACGAGCAGTACTTC.

The rearrangement uses TRBV27 and TRBJ2-2, with TRBD2 matching over 7 bases. Unmatched junction bases numbered 5, after V lost 4 bases and J lost 6 bases. CDR1 is MNHEY, CDR2 SMNVEV, per germline (reference sequence). The CDR3 length is 14 residues. CDR3 coding DNA: TGTGCCAGCAGTTCGGGGGGTCTGGCCGGGGAGCTGTTTTTT. This encodes CASSSGGLAGELFF.

The chain employs TRBV7-9 and TRBJ2-5; 7 bases match TRBD1. From germline, CDR1 is SEHNR and CDR2 FQNEAQ (reference sequence). CDR3 length: 16 residues. Trimming took 0 bases from V and 5 from J; bases not matched to a gene: 9. This CDR3 is CASSLAVTGVGETQYF. The DNA for the CDR3 is TGTGCCAGCAGCTTAGCAGTAACAGGGGTGGGGGAGACCCAGTACTTC.

This clone has a handful of counts. The V call is TRBV5-4, the J call TRBJ1-1, with D possibly TRBD1 on 6 matching bases. Germline values: CDR1 SGHNT, CDR2 YYREEE (reference sequence). The CDR3 consists of 13 residues. The V end lost 5 bases, the J end lost 1 base, and 9 bases lay between the germline ends. Here the CDR3 DNA reads TGTGCCAGCAGGCAACAGGGGAACACTGAAGCTTTCTTT. Protein: CASRQQGNTEAFF.

Relative to its sample, this clone is medium-sized. The chain recombines TRBV28 with TRBJ1-2; no definite D call. Germline V gene sequence: CDR1 MDHEN, CDR2 SYDVKM. The CDR3 contains 11 residues. Trimming took 4 bases from V and 11 from J, leaving 11 bases between them. The CDR3 loop is CASSSRRGYTF. In DNA, the CDR3 is TGTGCCAGCAGTTCCCGGCGAGGGTACACCTTC.

V gene TRBV7-3 combines with J gene TRBJ2-5; 9 bases agree with TRBD2. Germline V CDR1 and CDR2: SGHTA, FQGTGA. The junction had 6 bases not matched to a gene; V was cut back by 3 bases and J by 4 bases. CDR3 length: 15 amino acids. The CDR3 nucleotides read TGTGCCAGCAGCTTCGCGGGAGGGCCGGGAGAGACCCAGTACTTC. Translating it yields CASSFAGGPGETQYF.

V and J are TRBV6-5 and TRBJ2-3, with 11 bases that match TRBD2. Unmatched junction bases numbered 6, after V lost 5 bases and J lost 5 bases. In germline, CDR1 is MNHEY, CDR2 SVGAGI. The CDR3 has 15 amino acids. CDR3 loop: CASSPLAGVVDTQYF. In DNA, the CDR3 is TGTGCCAGCAGTCCACTAGCGGGAGTGGTAGATACGCAGTATTTT.

The sample holds one count of this clone. The rearrangement links TRBV5-1 to TRBJ2-2; 11 positions agree with TRBD2. This CDR3 has 15 amino acids. CDR1 and CDR2 from the germline V gene are SGHRS and YFSETQ. V was pared by 4 bases and J by 3 bases, with 2 bases of the junction left unmatched. The CDR3 DNA reads TGCGCCAGCAGCCTACTAGCGGGGGACACCGGGGAGCTGTTTTTT. Encoded protein: CASSLLAGDTGELFF.

V is TRBV5-6 and J is TRBJ2-1; 9 bases are a match to TRBD1. With 1 base clipped from V and 3 bases from J, the junction kept 8 bases outside the gene matches. Germline V gene sequence: CDR1 SGHDT, CDR2 YYEEEE. There are 17 residues in the CDR3. CDR3: CASSLYWTGADYNEQFF. CDR3 coding DNA: TGTGCCAGCAGCTTGTATTGGACAGGGGCGGACTACAATGAGCAGTTCTTC.

The J gene is TRBJ2-1, the V gene TRBV5-1; 7 nucleotides agree with TRBD1. Germline V gene lookup returns CDR1 SGHRS and CDR2 YFSETQ. The V and J ends lost 0 bases and 7 bases, in that order; junction bases with no gene match: 10. This CDR3 is built from 16 residues. In nucleotides, the CDR3 is TGCGCCAGCAGCTTGGGACAGGGAAATATCGGAAATGAGCAGTTCTTC. Protein sequence: CASSLGQGNIGNEQFF.

The rearrangement links TRBV5-1 to TRBJ2-2, with D uncertain. The V and J ends lost 2 bases and 4 bases respectively, with 3 bases between them. The CDR3 loop spans 12 amino acids. Germline-derived CDR1 and CDR2 are SGHRS and YFSETQ. Here the CDR3 DNA reads TGCGCCAGCAGCTTCCGCACCGGGGAGCTGTTTTTT. Amino acid sequence: CASSFRTGELFF.

The chain has TRBV10-3 and TRBJ1-1; TRBD1 aligns across 7 bases. The germline V gene encodes CDR1 ENHRY and CDR2 SYGVKD. The CDR3 sequence is 11 residues long. Unmatched junction bases numbered 8, after V lost 10 bases and J lost 9 bases. CDR3 DNA: TGTGCCACGCGGGGACAGAGCCAAGCTTTCTTT. Its protein product is CATRGQSQAFF.

The chain employs TRBV10-2 and TRBJ2-7, with 7 bases that match TRBD1. With V trimmed by 2 bases and J by 3 bases, 4 bases remained unmatched. This CDR3 comprises 14 residues. Germline-derived CDR1 and CDR2 are WSHSY and SAAADI. This chain's CDR3 is CASSEPRTGYEQYF. The CDR3 DNA sequence: TGCGCCAGCAGTGAGCCTCGGACAGGCTACGAGCAGTACTTC.

The chain joins TRBV4-2 to TRBJ1-1; 10 positions agree with TRBD1. The V and J ends lost 1 base and 1 base, in that order; junction bases with no gene match: 6. Germline V CDR1 and CDR2: LGHNA, YNFKEQ. This CDR3 contains 17 residues. DNA for the CDR3: TGTGCCAGCAGCCAAGCAGTTGGGACAGGGGCGAACACTGAAGCTTTCTTT. The encoded protein is CASSQAVGTGANTEAFF.

This chain connects TRBV29-1 to TRBJ2-5; D is possibly TRBD1 (6 bases). From germline, CDR1 is SQVTM and CDR2 ANQGSEA. V was trimmed by 2 bases and J by 1 base, leaving 23 bases between them. CDR3 length equals 18 residues. In DNA, the CDR3 is TGCAGCGTTGAAACGCCTCCTCGCCCTGGACAGCTCCAAGAGACCCAGTACTTC. Residues: CSVETPPRPGQLQETQYF. Variable domain in full (rest from reference TRBV29-1 and TRBJ2-5): SAVISQKPSRDICQRGTSLTIQCQVDSQVTMMFWYRQQPGQSLTLIATANQGSEATYESGFVIDKFPISRPNLTFSTLTVSNMSPEDSSIYLCSVETPPRPGQLQETQYFGPGTRLLVL.

V is TRBV20-1 and J is TRBJ2-7; D perhaps matches TRBD2 (6 bases). Germline V lookup: CDR1 DFQATT, CDR2 SNEGSKA (reference sequence). The CDR3 consists of 11 residues. The V end lost 7 bases, the J end lost 3 bases, and 10 bases lay between the germline ends. CDR3: CSGNGGYEQYF. In DNA, the CDR3 is TGCAGTGGGAACGGGGGCTACGAGCAGTACTTC.

The V and J genes are TRBV18 and TRBJ1-2; possibly TRBD1 for D (6 bases). Germline V gene data show CDR1 as KGHSH and CDR2 as LQKENI. The CDR3 loop spans 15 amino acids. Trimming stripped 2 bases from V and 5 bases from J, with 15 bases between. CDR3 bases: TGTGCCAGCTCACCAAATGGGGGCGTTTCTTATGGCTACACCTTC. Its protein product is CASSPNGGVSYGYTF.

This chain connects TRBV5-1 to TRBJ2-5; 11 nucleotides agree with TRBD2. This CDR3 has 14 amino acids. Germline lookup yields CDR1 SGHRS and CDR2 YFSETQ. J gave up 3 bases and V 4 bases, and 2 bases lay outside the gene matches. CDR3 DNA sequence: TGCGCCAGCAGCCCGGGACTAGCGGAAGAGACCCAGTACTTC. Its translation: CASSPGLAEETQYF.

This chain uses TRBV6-5 with TRBJ1-2; TRBD1 matches 7 bases. Germline loops: CDR1 MNHEY, CDR2 SVGAGI. V lost 6 bases and J lost 9; bases outside the gene matches: 7. There are 12 residues in the CDR3. CDR3 in amino acids: CASRATGLSYTF. The CDR3 DNA follows: TGTGCCAGCAGAGCGACAGGGTTAAGCTACACCTTC.

This clone has only a few counts. This chain uses TRBV27 with TRBJ1-1, with 7 bases fitting TRBD1. The CDR3 runs 15 residues. J lost 7 bases, V lost 3 bases, and 11 bases had no gene match. The germline gives CDR1 MNHEY, CDR2 SMNVEV (reference sequence). CDR3 amino acids: CASSFSARGTYEAFF. The DNA of the CDR3 is TGTGCCAGCAGTTTTTCGGCCAGGGGGACCTATGAAGCTTTCTTT.

The genes are TRBV7-3 and TRBJ2-1, with TRBD2 matching over 8 bases. In germline, CDR1 is SGHTA, CDR2 FQGTGA. Trimming took 5 bases from V and 4 from J; bases not matched to a gene: 7. This CDR3 region has 15 residues. CDR3 protein: CASSQGAGGYNEQFF. The DNA of the CDR3 is TGTGCCAGCAGCCAGGGTGCGGGAGGATACAATGAGCAGTTCTTC.